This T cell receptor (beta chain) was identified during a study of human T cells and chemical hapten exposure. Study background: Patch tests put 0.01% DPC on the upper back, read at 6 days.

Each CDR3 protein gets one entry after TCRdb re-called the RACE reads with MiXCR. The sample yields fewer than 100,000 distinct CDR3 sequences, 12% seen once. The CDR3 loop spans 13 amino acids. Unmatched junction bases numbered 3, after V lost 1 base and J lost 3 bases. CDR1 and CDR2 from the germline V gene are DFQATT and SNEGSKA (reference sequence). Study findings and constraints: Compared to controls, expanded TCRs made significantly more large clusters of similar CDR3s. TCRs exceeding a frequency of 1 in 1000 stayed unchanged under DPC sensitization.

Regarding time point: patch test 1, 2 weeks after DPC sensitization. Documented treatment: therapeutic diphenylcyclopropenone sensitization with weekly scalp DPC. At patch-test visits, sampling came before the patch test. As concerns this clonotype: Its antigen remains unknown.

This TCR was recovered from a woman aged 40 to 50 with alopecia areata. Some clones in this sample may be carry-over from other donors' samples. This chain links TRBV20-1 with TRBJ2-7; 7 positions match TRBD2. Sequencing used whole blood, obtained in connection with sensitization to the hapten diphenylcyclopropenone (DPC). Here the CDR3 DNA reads TGCAGTGCTAGAGGCGGGAGCTACTACGAGCAGTACTTC. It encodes CSARGGSYYEQYF.